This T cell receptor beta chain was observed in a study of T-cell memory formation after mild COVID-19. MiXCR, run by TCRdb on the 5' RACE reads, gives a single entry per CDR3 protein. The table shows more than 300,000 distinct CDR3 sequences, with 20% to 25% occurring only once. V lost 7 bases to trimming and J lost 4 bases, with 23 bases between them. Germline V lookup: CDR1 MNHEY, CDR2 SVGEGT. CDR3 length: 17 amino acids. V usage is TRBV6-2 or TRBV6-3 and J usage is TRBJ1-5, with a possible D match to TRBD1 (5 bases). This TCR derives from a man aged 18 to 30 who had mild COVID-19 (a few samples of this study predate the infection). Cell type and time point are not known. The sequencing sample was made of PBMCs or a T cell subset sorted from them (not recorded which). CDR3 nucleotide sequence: TGTGCCAGCACCTCACTACAGGAGTTGCCACCGAATCAGCCCCAGCATTTT. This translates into CASTSLQELPPNQPQHF.